This T cell receptor beta chain was sequenced in a study of lymphopenia after photon versus proton radiotherapy. Note on this clone: The antigen remains unidentified.

The study's findings and limits: Oligoclonal CD8+ Temra expansion after nadir drove photon patients' diversity drop.

The CDR3 is 17 residues long. In germline, CDR1 is MGHRA, CDR2 YSYEKL. J was trimmed by 3 bases and V by 1 base; bases with no gene match: 8. Sequencing was performed with immunoSEQ multiplex PCR; in TCRdb, only in-frame clones are kept and a portion is missing. This table has around 19,000 clones, almost 85% appearing once. V gene TRBV4-1 combines with J gene TRBJ2-7; TRBD2 aligns across 11 bases. The TCR was taken from a woman between 45 and 60 years old with pancreatic cancer. The sequences come from peripheral blood, collected from a patient treated with photon-based radiotherapy. This CDR3 is CASSQGSRLAGIYEQYF. The CDR3 bases are TGCGCCAGCAGCCAAGGTTCTCGACTAGCGGGAATCTACGAGCAGTACTTC.